The 19 T cell receptor beta chains below come from one sample, sequenced in a study of blood T cell repertoires in COVID-19. Method: immunoSEQ multiplex PCR; TCRdb's copy keeps in-frame clones and lacks some. The data show about 59,000 clones, 80% seen once. The source material was peripheral blood. The source is a man in his 60s with acute or convalescent COVID-19.

This clone was observed a few times. The gene calls are TRBV7-9 and TRBJ2-7; TRBD2 agrees at 7 bases. Germline CDR1 is SEHNR and CDR2 is FQNEAQ (reference sequence). Germline trimming cut 0 bases from V and 1 base from J; bases unmatched to any gene: 6. The CDR3 spans 16 residues. The CDR3 bases are TGTGCCAGCAGCTTAGCATCGGGGGGATTTTCCTACGAGCAGTACTTC. It codes for CASSLASGGFSYEQYF.

The chain employs TRBV13 and TRBJ2-7, with D possibly being TRBD2 (6 bases). The V end lost 5 bases, the J end lost 4 bases, and 18 bases lay between the germline ends. The CDR3 length is 15 residues. In germline, CDR1 is PRHDT, CDR2 FYEKMQ (reference sequence). The CDR3 DNA is TGTGCCAGCAGCCTGGGCTTTGGAGGGTTTTACGAGCAGTACTTC. Protein sequence: CASSLGFGGFYEQYF.

The chain links TRBV5-1 to TRBJ2-1, with 7 nucleotides matching TRBD1. The CDR3 covers 14 residues. The ends lost 4 bases at V and 1 base at J; junction bases unmatched: 2. CDR1 and CDR2 from the germline V gene are SGHRS and YFSETQ. DNA for the CDR3: TGCGCCAGCAGCCGGGGACAGTCCTACAATGAGCAGTTCTTC. Its translation: CASSRGQSYNEQFF.

The chain has TRBV5-6 and TRBJ2-7; no firm D call. V shed 4 bases and J shed 3 bases, with 8 bases lying between them. This CDR3 contains 12 residues. Per the germline V gene, CDR1 is SGHDT and CDR2 is YYEEEE. The CDR3 nucleotides read TGTGCCAGCAGCAGCTCAGGCTACGAGCAGTACTTC. Its protein product is CASSSSGYEQYF.

The chain uses TRBV3-1 (or the pseudogene TRBV3-2) and TRBJ2-5; D is possibly TRBD1 (7 bases). Looked up from germline, CDR1 is LGHDT and CDR2 is YNNKEL (reference sequence). The length of the CDR3 is 16 residues. The germline V and J ends were trimmed by 4 bases and 5 bases, with 20 bases remaining between them. CDR3 protein: CASSPEWRGPRETQYF. Here the CDR3 DNA reads TGTGCCAGCAGCCCCGAGTGGAGGGGGCCTAGGGAGACCCAGTACTTC.

V is TRBV3-1 (or the pseudogene TRBV3-2) and J is TRBJ1-1; perhaps TRBD1 as D (6 bases). This CDR3 spans 11 amino acids. The ends were cut back, 11 bases at V and 11 bases at J, with 18 bases in the middle. Germline lookup yields CDR1 LGHDT and CDR2 YNNKEL (reference sequence). The CDR3 coding sequence is TGTGCCTGCCGGGGGGGGCAGGAGGCTTTCTTT. This gives the protein CACRGGQEAFF.

The rearrangement uses TRBV21-1 and TRBJ2-2; the table's D call, TRBD2, was not checked against the DNA. TRBV21-1 is labeled a pseudogene. This CDR3 spans 18 amino acids. The CDR3: CASSKEEDPRGYTGELFF. For the CDR3, the DNA is TGTGCCAGCAGCAAAGAGGAGGACCCACGCGGATACACCGGGGAGCTGTTTTTT.

The chain is built from TRBV27 and TRBJ2-3; the match to TRBD2 covers 9 bases. Trimming took 8 bases from V and 0 from J; bases not matched to a gene: 0. The CDR3 has 13 amino acids. Germline V gene lookup returns CDR1 MNHEY and CDR2 SMNVEV (reference sequence). The DNA of the CDR3 is TGTGCCAGCGGACTAGCGAGCACAGATACGCAGTATTTT. Its protein product is CASGLASTDTQYF.

In this sample, this clone turned up a few times. The chain uses TRBV9 and TRBJ2-1, with 7 bases matching TRBD2. V lost 7 bases to trimming and J lost 6 bases; unmatched junction nucleotides: 10. Germline V gene lookup returns CDR1 SGDLS and CDR2 YYNGEE. CDR3 length: 14 amino acids. The CDR3 loop reads CASDSAGAGNEQFF. In nucleotides, the CDR3 is TGTGCCAGCGACTCTGCGGGAGCGGGCAATGAGCAGTTCTTC.

The chain employs TRBV5-5 and TRBJ1-6, with unresolved D. Germline assignment: CDR1 SGHKS and CDR2 YYEKEE (reference sequence). This CDR3 is 15 amino acids long. V dropped 2 bases and J dropped 0 bases, with 6 bases sitting between them. DNA of the CDR3: TGTGCCAGCAGCTTCGAGAGCTCCTATAATTCACCCCTCCACTTT. It yields the protein CASSFESSYNSPLHF.

A word on this clone: This may be a read error: a much more frequent sequence differs by one nucleotide. Other DNA sequences within the sample encode an identical CDR3. The chain uses TRBV4-1 and TRBJ1-1; no clear D. The length of the CDR3 is 16 residues. Germline lookup yields CDR1 MGHRA and CDR2 YSYEKL. As DNA, the CDR3 is TGCGCCAGCAGCCCGATTGGGAGGGCGGTGAACACTGAAGCTTTTTTT. Its translation: CASSPIGRAVNTEAFF.

Regarding this clone: The junction and the germline gene differ at one end; a read error may be behind it. The chain links TRBV2 to TRBJ2-3, with unresolved D. Germline V gene lookup returns CDR1 SNHLY and CDR2 FYNNEI. This CDR3 comprises 14 residues. CDR3 residues: CASSKASFTDTQYF. In nucleotides, the CDR3 is TGTGCCAGCAGTAAAGCGTCCTTCACAGATACGCAGTATTTT.

Note on this clone: At one of its ends the junction is not consistent with the germline gene, which may arise from a read error. V gene TRBV7-7 combines with J gene TRBJ2-1; TRBD2 matches 10 bases. The CDR3 totals 14 residues. Germline lookup yields CDR1 SSHAT and CDR2 FNYEAQ (reference sequence). CDR3 residues: CASSPSGGSNEQFF. Written as DNA, the CDR3 is TGTGCTAGCAGCCCTAGCGGGGGCTCGAATGAGCAGTTCTTC.

The chain combines TRBV30 with TRBJ1-1; TRBD1 matches 7 bases. V shed 4 bases, J shed 5 bases, and the junction held 10 bases outside the gene matches. CDR1 is GTSNPN, CDR2 SVGIG, per germline (reference sequence). The CDR3 has 14 residues. The CDR3 loop reads CAWTRQRGLTEAFF. The CDR3 DNA reads TGTGCCTGGACCAGGCAGAGGGGGCTTACTGAAGCTTTCTTT.

The genes are TRBV19 and TRBJ1-1, with D possibly matching TRBD1 (6 bases). V dropped 5 bases and J dropped 4 bases, with 11 bases sitting between them. CDR1 LNHDA and CDR2 SQIVND come from the germline V gene (reference sequence). The CDR3 covers 13 residues. Here the CDR3 reads CASSGGGGTEAFF. CDR3 sequence (DNA): TGTGCCAGTAGTGGGGGAGGGGGCACTGAAGCTTTCTTT.

CDR3 residues: CATPGLSSNEQFF. The CDR3 region has the DNA TGTGCCACTCCGGGACTCTCGTCCAATGAGCAGTTCTTC. The chain joins TRBV28 to TRBJ2-1, with D possibly matching TRBD2 (6 bases). The germline CDR1 and CDR2 sequences are MDHEN and SYDVKM. V lost 10 bases to trimming and J lost 6 bases, with 16 bases between them. The CDR3 totals 13 residues.

The chain combines TRBV11-2 with TRBJ2-1; no clear D gene. The V end lost 4 bases, the J end lost 0 bases, and 10 bases lay between the germline ends. The germline gives CDR1 SGHAT, CDR2 FQNNGV. The CDR3 is made up of 15 amino acids. CDR3 DNA sequence: TGTGCCAGCAGCTACGTGGCTAGCTCCTACAATGAGCAGTTCTTC. Translation gives CASSYVASSYNEQFF.

The chain uses TRBV7-2 and TRBJ2-7, with D maybe TRBD2 (7 bases). The V end lost 4 bases, the J end lost 5 bases, and 18 bases lay between the germline ends. The length of the CDR3 is 15 residues. Germline V gene data show CDR1 as SGHTA and CDR2 as FQGNSA. In DNA form, the CDR3 reads TGTGCCAGCAGCTCGATAGGGGGGGGTCCCGACGAGCAGTACTTC. Its translation: CASSSIGGGPDEQYF.

This clone came up a few times. This chain connects TRBV27 to TRBJ1-2, with 7 positions matching TRBD1. The germline V gene encodes CDR1 MNHEY and CDR2 SMNVEV (reference sequence). With V trimmed by 3 bases and J by 4 bases, 8 bases remained unmatched. CDR3 length: 15 residues. For the CDR3, the DNA is TGTGCCAGCAGTTTCCGACAGGGAGCCCTCTATGGCTACACCTTC. The encoded protein is CASSFRQGALYGYTF.